The 25 T cell receptor beta chains given below trace back to one sample, sequenced in a study of T cell repertoires and HLA-DP antigens. Assay: immunoSEQ multiplex PCR; the TCRdb copy retains only in-frame clones and omits some. The repertoire includes around 110,000 clones, nearly 95% of them detected once, and about 0.3% sits in the top ten. Their cognate antigens are unknown. The source material was CD4+ T cells from PBMCs. The receptors derive from a woman under 30 in good health and CMV-seronegative.

This chain uses TRBV9 with TRBJ2-3; weak D call: TRBD2 (5 bases). There are 15 residues in the CDR3. CDR1 and CDR2 from the germline V gene are SGDLS and YYNGEE. V was shortened by 1 base and J by 3 bases, with 12 bases between the two germline ends. CDR3 coding DNA: TGTGCCAGCAGCGTACTAGCCGGAAGTACAGATACGCAGTATTTT. This codes for CASSVLAGSTDTQYF.

The V gene is TRBV6-5, the J gene TRBJ2-3; 10 nucleotides agree with TRBD2. J was trimmed by 5 bases and V by 6 bases; bases with no gene match: 8. The germline V gene encodes CDR1 MNHEY and CDR2 SVGAGI. The CDR3 is 15 amino acids. DNA for the CDR3: TGTGCCAGCAGGAGGACTAGCGGTGGTAAAGATACGCAGTATTTT. Its protein is CASRRTSGGKDTQYF.

The rearrangement uses TRBV27 and TRBJ2-7, with 10 nucleotides matching TRBD1. With 6 bases clipped from V and 5 bases from J, the junction kept 10 bases outside the gene matches. This CDR3 spans 15 amino acids. The V gene's germline CDR1 is MNHEY and CDR2 SMNVEV (reference sequence). The CDR3 here is CASRQGDRGRNEQYF. In DNA form, the CDR3 reads TGTGCCAGCAGACAAGGGGACAGGGGTCGGAACGAGCAGTACTTC.

This clone has a single count. This chain joins TRBV2 and TRBJ2-3, with D possibly being TRBD2 (6 bases). The V and J ends lost 7 bases and 2 bases respectively, with 31 bases between them. The germline V gene encodes CDR1 SNHLY and CDR2 FYNNEI. The CDR3 sequence is 20 residues long. CDR3 in amino acids: CASIGYGEVLTGLLTDTQYF. CDR3 bases: TGTGCCAGCATCGGATACGGGGAAGTATTAACGGGACTCCTCACAGATACGCAGTATTTT.

The chain has TRBV6-4 and TRBJ2-2; D is possibly TRBD2 (6 bases). CDR1 is MRHNA, CDR2 SNTAGT, per germline. V shed 6 bases and J shed 6 bases, with 20 bases lying between them. The CDR3 consists of 16 residues. The CDR3 sequence is CASRLDGSVTAGELFF. The CDR3 DNA sequence: TGTGCCAGCAGACTAGACGGGAGCGTCACAGCCGGGGAGCTGTTTTTT.

This chain uses TRBV9 with TRBJ2-2; no definite D call. Trimming removed 4 bases from V and 1 base from J, with 5 bases in between. Germline V gene lookup returns CDR1 SGDLS and CDR2 YYNGEE. CDR3 length: 13 amino acids. The DNA of the CDR3 is TGTGCCAGCAGCCACGGGAACACCGGGGAGCTGTTTTTT. As protein: CASSHGNTGELFF.

The rearrangement uses TRBV28 and TRBJ1-1; 10 nucleotides agree with TRBD1. The CDR3 covers 13 residues. Germline CDR1 is MDHEN and CDR2 is SYDVKM. J gave up 7 bases and V 6 bases, and 5 bases lay outside the gene matches. This chain's CDR3 is CASSLDRGREAFF. The CDR3 nucleotides read TGTGCCAGCAGCCTAGACAGGGGGCGTGAAGCTTTCTTT.

This rearrangement joins TRBV10-1 to TRBJ2-1; 12 nucleotides line up with TRBD2. With 2 bases clipped from V and 3 bases from J, the junction kept 2 bases outside the gene matches. This CDR3 region has 16 residues. The germline CDR1 and CDR2 sequences are WNHNN and SYGVQD (reference sequence). Here the CDR3 reads CASSEASGRVYNEQFF. The CDR3 DNA follows: TGCGCCAGCAGTGAGGCTAGCGGGAGGGTCTACAATGAGCAGTTCTTC.

V gene TRBV18 combines with J gene TRBJ1-2; weak D call: TRBD1 (6 bases). The V gene's germline CDR1 is KGHSH and CDR2 LQKENI. This CDR3 has 13 amino acids. V shed 5 bases and J shed 7 bases, with 14 bases lying between them. The CDR3 here is CASSTGQEIGYTF. DNA for the CDR3: TGTGCCAGCTCAACAGGGCAAGAAATTGGCTACACCTTC.

This clone is a singleton in its sample. The rearrangement joins TRBV5-1 to TRBJ2-7; 8 bases agree with TRBD1. Unmatched junction bases numbered 10, after V lost 5 bases and J lost 3 bases. The CDR3 is made up of 15 amino acids. Germline CDR1 is SGHRS and CDR2 is YFSETQ. CDR3 DNA: TGCGCCAGCAGAATAAGGCAGGGGGCCAACTACGAGCAGTACTTC. Its protein product is CASRIRQGANYEQYF.

The rearrangement uses TRBV5-4 and TRBJ2-7; tentative D call: TRBD1 (6 bases). CDR3 length: 15 residues. Per germline, CDR1 SGHNT and CDR2 YYREEE (reference sequence). V gave up 3 bases and J gave up 3 bases, with 16 bases separating them. The CDR3 here is CASSSPRQGSYEQYV. The DNA of the CDR3 is TGTGCCAGCAGCTCTCCTCGGCAGGGGAGCTACGAGCAGTACGTC.

The V call is TRBV10-2, the J call TRBJ2-4; TRBD1 is a possible D gene (5 bases). The CDR3 contains 17 residues. CDR1 is WSHSY and CDR2 is SAAADI in the germline V gene. The V and J ends lost 5 bases and 0 bases respectively, with 17 bases between them. The CDR3 region is CASSRAQGRLAKNIQYF. CDR3 nucleotides: TGCGCCAGCAGTCGGGCCCAGGGAAGGTTAGCCAAAAACATTCAGTACTTC.

This clone was recorded once. The chain employs TRBV9 and TRBJ2-3; D is uncertain. The V end lost 4 bases, the J end lost 3 bases, and 9 bases lay between the germline ends. CDR1 and CDR2 (germline): SGDLS, YYNGEE. The CDR3 runs 13 residues. The CDR3 DNA follows: TGTGCCAGCAGCCCCTTGCAAACAGATACGCAGTATTTT. Protein: CASSPLQTDTQYF.

The rearrangement links TRBV2 to TRBJ1-2; D possibly corresponds to TRBD1 (6 bases). With 6 bases removed from V and 4 bases from J, the gap between germline ends came to 12 bases. CDR3 length equals 13 residues. Germline CDR1 is SNHLY and CDR2 is FYNNEI. DNA for the CDR3: TGTGCCAGCAGCGAGACAGGTTTCTATGGCTACACCTTC. Translation: CASSETGFYGYTF.

The chain couples TRBV28 to TRBJ1-1, with D unclear. This CDR3 comprises 14 residues. V shed 3 bases and J shed 1 base, with 9 bases lying between them. Germline CDR1 is MDHEN and CDR2 is SYDVKM. The CDR3 DNA reads TGTGCCAGCAGTTTGCCGGGGAGGAACACTGAAGCTTTCTTT. Translated, it gives CASSLPGRNTEAFF. The full variable domain, its missing parts supplied by reference TRBV28 and TRBJ1-1, is DVKVTQSSRYLVKRTGEKVFLECVQDMDHENMFWYRQDPGLGLRLIYFSYDVKMKEKGDIPEGYSVSREKKERFSLILESASTNQTSMYLCASSLPGRNTEAFFGQGTRLTVV.

The gene calls are TRBV2 and TRBJ2-7, with 8 bases identical to TRBD1. The trim removed 7 bases at V and 4 bases at J, leaving 12 bases unmatched. Germline values: CDR1 SNHLY, CDR2 FYNNEI. CDR3 length: 15 residues. The CDR3: CASTKGQGRVYEQYF. In DNA, the CDR3 is TGTGCCAGCACCAAAGGACAGGGTCGGGTTTACGAGCAGTACTTC.

The chain couples TRBV6-5 to TRBJ1-5; the D is unclear. Trimming left V 6 bases short and J 2 bases short, with 11 bases between. The CDR3 is 14 amino acids. The V gene's germline CDR1 is MNHEY and CDR2 SVGAGI. This chain's CDR3 is CASSRAVGNQPQHF. The CDR3 DNA reads as TGTGCCAGCAGCCGGGCAGTTGGCAATCAGCCCCAGCATTTT.

This rearrangement joins TRBV11-2 to TRBJ2-7, with 10 bases lining up with TRBD1. V lost 5 bases and J lost 0; bases outside the gene matches: 4. Germline V lookup: CDR1 SGHAT, CDR2 FQNNGV. CDR3 size: 15 residues. CDR3 nucleotides: TGTGCCAGCAGCAATGGACAGGGGGGCTCCTACGAGCAGTACTTC. Its translation: CASSNGQGGSYEQYF.

The chain combines TRBV29-1 with TRBJ1-1; D gene uncertain. This CDR3 has 12 residues. The germline V and J ends were trimmed by 6 bases and 1 base, with 9 bases remaining between them. Germline-derived CDR1 and CDR2 are SQVTM and ANQGSEA. CDR3 sequence (DNA): TGCAGCGTATCGGTAAGGAACACTGAAGCTTTCTTT. This sequence encodes CSVSVRNTEAFF.

The rearrangement links TRBV6-1 to TRBJ1-4; no definite D call. The CDR3 length is 14 residues. Germline CDR1 reads MNHNS; CDR2 reads SASEGT. V lost 6 bases to trimming and J lost 0 bases, with 8 bases between them. In nucleotides, the CDR3 is TGTGCCAGCAGAGCCGGGACAACTAATGAAAAACTGTTTTTT. Amino acid sequence: CASRAGTTNEKLFF.

V and J are TRBV5-6 and TRBJ1-2; TRBD1 matches at 9 bases. The CDR3 is 16 amino acids. V was pared by 0 bases and J by 4 bases, with 7 bases of the junction left unmatched. CDR1 is SGHDT and CDR2 is YYEEEE in the germline V gene. In nucleotides, the CDR3 is TGTGCCAGCAGCTTGGCTACAGGGGGCAGGGGCTATGGCTACACCTTC. This translates into CASSLATGGRGYGYTF. Full variable domain (outside the CDR3, taken from reference TRBV5-6 and TRBJ1-2): DAGVTQSPTHLIKTRGQQVTLRCSPKSGHDTVSWYQQALGQGPQFIFQYYEEEERQRGNFPDRFSGHQFPNYSSELNVNALLLGDSALYLCASSLATGGRGYGYTFGSGTRLTVV.

J is TRBJ2-7 and V is TRBV19; perhaps TRBD2 as D (5 bases). The CDR3 loop spans 15 amino acids. CDR1 LNHDA and CDR2 SQIVND come from the germline V gene (reference sequence). Trimming removed 4 bases at V and 2 bases at J, with 15 bases between. CDR3 nucleotide sequence: TGTGCCAGTAGTACCTCCAGAAGCGGAGCCTACGAGCAGTACTTC. Translation gives CASSTSRSGAYEQYF.

This chain connects TRBV5-6 to TRBJ1-5; TRBD1 agrees at 9 bases. The trim removed 0 bases at V and 6 bases at J, leaving 16 bases unmatched. The CDR3 loop spans 19 amino acids. Germline V gene lookup returns CDR1 SGHDT and CDR2 YYEEEE. The CDR3 DNA sequence: TGTGCCAGCAGCTTGGCCGGGACAGGGCAGGCCAAAGGGGGTCAGCCCCAGCATTTT. It yields the protein CASSLAGTGQAKGGQPQHF.

The V call is TRBV28, the J call TRBJ1-5; D is undetermined. The germline V gene has CDR1 MDHEN and CDR2 SYDVKM. V was cut by 1 base and J by 9 bases, with 16 bases left in between. The length of the CDR3 is 15 residues. Here the CDR3 DNA reads TGTGCCAGCAGTTTATCCCTCACCGGGGAGCGGCCCCAGCATTTT. Protein: CASSLSLTGERPQHF. The variable domain in full, completed from reference TRBV28 and TRBJ1-5, reads DVKVTQSSRYLVKRTGEKVFLECVQDMDHENMFWYRQDPGLGLRLIYFSYDVKMKEKGDIPEGYSVSREKKERFSLILESASTNQTSMYLCASSLSLTGERPQHFGDGTRLSIL.

The chain links TRBV9 to TRBJ2-1; 9 bases are shared with TRBD2. Looked up from germline, CDR1 is SGDLS and CDR2 is YYNGEE. This CDR3 is built from 15 residues. J gave up 8 bases and V 0 bases, and 6 bases lay outside the gene matches. The CDR3 DNA is TGTGCCAGCAGCGTAGATGGCGGGAGGGCAGATGAGCAGTTCTTC. Its protein product is CASSVDGGRADEQFF.